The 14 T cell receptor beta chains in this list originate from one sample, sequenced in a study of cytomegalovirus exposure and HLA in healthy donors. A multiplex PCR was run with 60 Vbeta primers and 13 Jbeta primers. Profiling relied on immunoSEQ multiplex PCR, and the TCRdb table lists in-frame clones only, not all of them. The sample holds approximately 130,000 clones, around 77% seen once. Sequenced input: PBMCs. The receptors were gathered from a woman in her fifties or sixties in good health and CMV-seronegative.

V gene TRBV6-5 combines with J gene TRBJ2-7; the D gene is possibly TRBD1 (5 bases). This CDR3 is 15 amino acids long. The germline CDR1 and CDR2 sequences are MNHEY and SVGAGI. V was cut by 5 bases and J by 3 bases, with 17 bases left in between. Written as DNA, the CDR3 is TGTGCCAGCAGTCTCCAGACAGCAGAAGTCTACGAGCAGTACTTC. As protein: CASSLQTAEVYEQYF.

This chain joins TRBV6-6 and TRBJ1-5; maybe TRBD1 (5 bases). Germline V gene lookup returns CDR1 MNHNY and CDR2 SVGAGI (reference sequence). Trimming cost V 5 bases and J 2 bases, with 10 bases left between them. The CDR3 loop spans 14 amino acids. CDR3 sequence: CASSGQGGNQPQHF. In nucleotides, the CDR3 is TGTGCCAGCAGTGGGCAGGGCGGCAATCAGCCCCAGCATTTT.

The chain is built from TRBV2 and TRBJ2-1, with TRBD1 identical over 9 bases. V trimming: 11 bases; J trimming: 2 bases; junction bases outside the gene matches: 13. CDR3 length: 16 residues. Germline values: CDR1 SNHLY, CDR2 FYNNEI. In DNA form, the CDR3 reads TGTGCCGGAGGGGGGGGGACAGGGTCGACCTACAATGAGCAGTTCTTC. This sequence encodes CAGGGGTGSTYNEQFF.

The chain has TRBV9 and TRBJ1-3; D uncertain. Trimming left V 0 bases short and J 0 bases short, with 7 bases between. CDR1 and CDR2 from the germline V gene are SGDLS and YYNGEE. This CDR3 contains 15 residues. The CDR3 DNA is TGTGCCAGCAGCGTAGACGGTCGCTCTGGAAACACCATATATTTT. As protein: CASSVDGRSGNTIYF.

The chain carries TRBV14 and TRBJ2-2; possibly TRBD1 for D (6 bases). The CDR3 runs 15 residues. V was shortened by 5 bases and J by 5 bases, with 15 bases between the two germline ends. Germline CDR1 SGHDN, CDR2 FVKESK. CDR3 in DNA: TGTGCCAGCAGCTACAGACAGGCCGGGACCGGGGAGCTGTTTTTT. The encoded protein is CASSYRQAGTGELFF.

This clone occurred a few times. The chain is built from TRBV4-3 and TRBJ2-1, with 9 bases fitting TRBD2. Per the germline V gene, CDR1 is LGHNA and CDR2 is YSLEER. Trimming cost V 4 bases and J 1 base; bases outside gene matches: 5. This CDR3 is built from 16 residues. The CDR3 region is CASSPSGRRSYNEQFF. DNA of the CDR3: TGCGCCAGCAGCCCAAGCGGGAGGAGGTCCTACAATGAGCAGTTCTTC.

CDR3 nucleotides: TGTGCCAGCAGCCCAAGACTAGCGGGAGGGTATGAGCAGTTCTTC. It specifies CASSPRLAGGYEQFF. J is TRBJ2-1 and V is TRBV14; 14 nucleotides align to TRBD2. CDR1 is SGHDN, CDR2 FVKESK, per germline. CDR3 length: 15 residues. The J segment lost 8 bases and the V segment lost 4 bases, leaving 4 bases of the junction unmatched.

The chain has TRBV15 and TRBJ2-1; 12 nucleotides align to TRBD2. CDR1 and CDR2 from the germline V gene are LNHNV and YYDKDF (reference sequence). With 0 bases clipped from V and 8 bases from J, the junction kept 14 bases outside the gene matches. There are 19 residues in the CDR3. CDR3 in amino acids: CATSRDVLAGGFLPYEQFF. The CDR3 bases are TGTGCCACCAGCAGAGATGTCCTAGCGGGAGGGTTTCTTCCTTATGAGCAGTTCTTC.

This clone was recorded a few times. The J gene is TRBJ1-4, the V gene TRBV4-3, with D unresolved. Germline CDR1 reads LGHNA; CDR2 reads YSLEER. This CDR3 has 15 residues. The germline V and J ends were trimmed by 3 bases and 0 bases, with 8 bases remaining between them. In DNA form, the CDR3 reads TGCGCCAGCAGCCACTTCTCAGCAACTAATGAAAAACTGTTTTTT. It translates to CASSHFSATNEKLFF.

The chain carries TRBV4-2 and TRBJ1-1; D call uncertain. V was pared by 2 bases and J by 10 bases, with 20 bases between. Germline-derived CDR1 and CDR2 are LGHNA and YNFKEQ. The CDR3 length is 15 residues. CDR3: CASSQSVSGLLGAFF. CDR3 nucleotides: TGTGCCAGCAGCCAAAGCGTCAGCGGGCTTCTAGGAGCTTTCTTT.

The CDR3 is CASSLGTGSTEAFF. The CDR3 DNA reads as TGTGCCAGCAGCTTAGGGACAGGGTCCACTGAAGCTTTCTTT. J is TRBJ1-1 and V is TRBV7-3; 9 bases map to TRBD1. The CDR3 spans 14 residues. In germline, CDR1 is SGHTA, CDR2 FQGTGA. J gave up 4 bases and V 2 bases, and 2 bases lay outside the gene matches.

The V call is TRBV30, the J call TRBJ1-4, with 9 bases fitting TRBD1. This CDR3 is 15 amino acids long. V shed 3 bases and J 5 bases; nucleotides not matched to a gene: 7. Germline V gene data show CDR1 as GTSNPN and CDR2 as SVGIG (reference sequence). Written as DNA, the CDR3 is TGTGCCTGGAGCCCTGGGGGGACAGGGAATGAAAAACTGTTTTTT. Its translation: CAWSPGGTGNEKLFF.

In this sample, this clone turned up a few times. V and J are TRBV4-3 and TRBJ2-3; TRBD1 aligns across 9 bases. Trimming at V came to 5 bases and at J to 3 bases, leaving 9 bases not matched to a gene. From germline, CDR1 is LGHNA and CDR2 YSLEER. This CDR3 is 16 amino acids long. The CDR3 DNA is TGCGCCAGCAGCGACCGTCACAGGGGGCCAACAGATACGCAGTATTTT. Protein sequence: CASSDRHRGPTDTQYF.

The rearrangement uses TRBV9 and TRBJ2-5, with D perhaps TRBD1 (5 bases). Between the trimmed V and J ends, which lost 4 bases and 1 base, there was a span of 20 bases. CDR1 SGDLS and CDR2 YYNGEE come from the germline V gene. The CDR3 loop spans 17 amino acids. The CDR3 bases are TGTGCCAGCAGCCCTAACAGGTTTGCCGACAGCCAAGAGACCCAGTACTTC. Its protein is CASSPNRFADSQETQYF.